The 9 T cell receptor beta chains below were found in one sample sequenced in a study of blood T cell repertoires in COVID-19. Sequenced by immunoSEQ multiplex PCR; TCRdb stores in-frame clones only, minus some. The sample records about 59,000 clones, roughly four fifths being singletons. Source material: peripheral blood. The receptors shown here come from a human donor in a cohort sampled during active COVID-19.

This chain connects TRBV5-8 to TRBJ1-6; 8 nucleotides line up with TRBD1. Looked up from germline, CDR1 is SGHTS and CDR2 is YDEGEE. CDR3 length equals 18 residues. J gave up 1 base and V 4 bases, and 10 bases lay outside the gene matches. CDR3 bases: TGTGCCAGCAGCGTTCTTCCCGACAGGGGATCCTATAATTCACCCCTCCACTTT. The encoded protein is CASSVLPDRGSYNSPLHF.

The V and J genes are TRBV6-5 and TRBJ2-4; TRBD2 might be the D (6 bases). The V end was cut by 6 bases, the J end by 2 bases, with 11 bases between. The CDR3 is 14 amino acids. Germline lookup yields CDR1 MNHEY and CDR2 SVGAGI. The CDR3 DNA reads TGTGCCAGCAGAACTAGCTTAACCAAAAACATTCAGTACTTC. Translating gives CASRTSLTKNIQYF.

This clone came up many times. The chain couples TRBV7-9 to TRBJ2-7, with D tentatively TRBD2 (5 bases). The germline CDR1 and CDR2 sequences are SEHNR and FQNEAQ (reference sequence). V dropped 7 bases and J dropped 2 bases, with 15 bases sitting between them. CDR3 length equals 14 residues. CDR3 sequence reads: CASTSGELTYEQYF. The CDR3 DNA sequence: TGTGCCAGCACTTCTGGGGAGCTTACCTACGAGCAGTACTTC. Drawing the rest from reference TRBV7-9 and TRBJ2-7, the complete variable domain is DTGVSQNPRHKITKRGQNVTFRCDPISEHNRLYWYRQTLGQGPEFLTYFQNEAQLEKSRLLSDRFSAERPKGSFSTLEIQRTEQGDSAMYLCASTSGELTYEQYFGPGTRLTVT.

The chain has TRBV30 and TRBJ2-5; 14 bases are shared with TRBD2. V was clipped by 5 bases and J by 5 bases; unmatched bases: 7. The CDR3 length is 15 residues. Germline CDR1 reads GTSNPN; CDR2 reads SVGIG (reference sequence). The CDR3 bases are TGTGCCTGGGCGAGACTAGCGGGAGGGAGGGAGACCCAGTACTTC. It encodes CAWARLAGGRETQYF.

This clone has more than one count but fewer than ten. The gene calls are TRBV5-6 and TRBJ2-1, with 7 bases matching TRBD2. In germline, CDR1 is SGHDT, CDR2 YYEEEE. There are 15 residues in the CDR3. Losses at the gene ends were 1 base for V and 8 bases for J; bases not matched to a gene: 9. The CDR3 DNA sequence: TGTGCCAGCAGCTTGAGGACTAGTCTGGGCTATGAGCAGTTCTTC. Its protein is CASSLRTSLGYEQFF.

This rearrangement joins TRBV5-1 to TRBJ2-7; TRBD1 matches at 7 bases. The V segment lost 3 bases and the J segment 7 bases; nucleotides outside the gene matches: 19. This CDR3 region has 17 residues. Looked up from germline, CDR1 is SGHRS and CDR2 is YFSETQ. The CDR3 is CASSSSLTGDLVMEQYF. For the CDR3, the DNA is TGCGCCAGCAGCTCCTCTCTAACAGGGGACCTCGTGATGGAGCAGTACTTC.

This clone was recorded only once. V and J are TRBV19 and TRBJ2-7, with D maybe TRBD2 (6 bases). This CDR3 is 14 amino acids long. CDR1 and CDR2 (germline): LNHDA, SQIVND (reference sequence). The V gene lost 3 bases and the J gene lost 4 bases, with 13 bases spanning the gap. The CDR3 DNA sequence: TGTGCCAGTAGTATGGGACTCGTAGGATACGAGCAGTACTTC. It is translated as CASSMGLVGYEQYF.

This clone was counted only a few times. The chain uses TRBV29-1 and TRBJ2-7; the D gene is possibly TRBD1 (7 bases). This CDR3 has 13 residues. Germline CDR1 and CDR2: SQVTM and ANQGSEA. With 7 bases removed from V and 2 bases from J, the gap between germline ends came to 15 bases. CDR3 region: CSGTGDSPYEQYF. As DNA, the CDR3 is TGCAGCGGCACAGGGGACTCCCCCTACGAGCAGTACTTC.

The genes are TRBV28 and TRBJ2-1; maybe TRBD2 (5 bases). Germline V lookup: CDR1 MDHEN, CDR2 SYDVKM. The CDR3 is 14 amino acids. The V end lost 2 bases, the J end lost 11 bases, and 16 bases lay between the germline ends. CDR3 DNA: TGTGCCAGCAGTTTAAGGTTCGGAGCGGCTCAGCAGTTCTTC. Residues: CASSLRFGAAQQFF.